This TCR beta chain is drawn from a study of T cells after posttransplantation cyclophosphamide. Study-wide points: Blood and skin or GI T cell repertoires showed limited TRB overlap.

This clone was counted a few times. What it binds is unknown. On the day of bone marrow donation, the related graft donor provided peripheral blood. The protocol was immunoSEQ multiplex PCR, while the TCRdb copy is restricted to in-frame clones and leaves out a portion. The sample offers 30,000 to 35,000 clones and no singletons, the top ten holding approximately 6.4%. V gave up 4 bases and J gave up 3 bases; unmatched junction bases: 9. The CDR3 covers 15 residues. Germline lookup yields CDR1 SGDLS and CDR2 YYNGEE. This chain joins TRBV9 and TRBJ2-5; 7 bases are a match to TRBD1. The receptor's source is a woman between 45 and 65 years old in good health and a related stem cell transplant donor. Sample: PBMCs. The CDR3 nucleotides read TGTGCCAGCAGCCCCGGGACAGTAGGAGAAGAGACCCAGTACTTC. Its protein is CASSPGTVGEETQYF.